This TCR beta chain stems from a study of T-cell memory formation after mild COVID-19. This clonotype has only a few counts. Each CDR3 protein gets one entry after TCRdb re-called the 5' RACE reads with MiXCR. The sample lists about 470,000 distinct CDR3 sequences; about 18% were seen once. V was clipped by 4 bases and J by 3 bases; unmatched bases: 3. The CDR3 totals 14 residues. CDR1 is GTSNPN and CDR2 is SVGIG in the germline V gene (reference sequence). This TCR was sampled from an adult woman who had mild COVID-19 (a few samples of this study predate the infection). Cell type and time point are not known. Specimen: PBMCs or a T cell subset sorted from them (not recorded which). The V call is TRBV30, the J call TRBJ2-2; 9 bases match TRBD1. CDR3 nucleotides: TGTGCCTGGAACAGGGGGCTGGACACCGGGGAGCTGTTTTTT. Protein product: CAWNRGLDTGELFF.